Listed below are T cell receptor beta chains from one sample, sequenced in a study of breast tumors, draining lymph nodes, adjacent tissues. TCRdb re-derived calls from the multiplex PCR reads in MiXCR, one entry per CDR3 protein. The sample has about 230,000 distinct CDR3 sequences, less than 40% seen once. Input material: axillary lymph node tissue. The receptors here all came from a female donor with breast cancer. Some clones in this sample may be carry-over from other donors' samples. The CDR3 runs from the conserved cysteine through the conserved F or W. Each record gives: V gene, clone size, J gene, D gene, CDR3 DNA, CDR3 protein. D genes are given only for firm matches. Where a row states a size, it is once, few, many or the class of an expanded clone; other rows omit it.

V: TRBV20-1
size: many
J: TRBJ2-1
D: TRBD1
DNA: TGCAGTGCTATCCTAGACAGGGGGCCCTACAATGAGCAGTTCTTC
CDR3: CSAILDRGPYNEQFF

V: TRBV3-1
size: many
J: TRBJ1-2
D: TRBD1
DNA: TGTGCCAGCAGTCATTCCGGGACAGGGGCATCGGGCTACACCTTC
CDR3: CASSHSGTGASGYTF

V: TRBV20-1
size: .
J: TRBJ2-1
D: TRBD1
DNA: TGCAGTGCTAGTAAGGGGGCGGACACCGGGGAGCAGTTCTTC
CDR3: CSASKGADTGEQFF

V: TRBV20-1
size: many
J: TRBJ2-7
D: .
DNA: TGCAGTGCTATTAATCGGCAGGGCGGGGACGAGCAGTACTTC
CDR3: CSAINRQGGDEQYF

V: TRBV19
size: .
J: TRBJ1-6
D: TRBD1
DNA: TGTGCCAGTAGTGCGACAGGGGCCTATAATTCACCCCTCCACTTT
CDR3: CASSATGAYNSPLHF

V: TRBV7-8
size: many
J: TRBJ2-1
D: TRBD2
DNA: TGTGCCAGCAGCTTAATTTTTACGGGGACTAACCCGGATGAGCAGTTCTTC
CDR3: CASSLIFTGTNPDEQFF

V: TRBV5-4
size: .
J: TRBJ2-5
D: TRBD1
DNA: TGTGCCAGCACCAACACCGGGACAGTCCAAGAGACCCAGTACTTC
CDR3: CASTNTGTVQETQYF

V: TRBV6-1
size: few
J: TRBJ2-7
D: .
DNA: TGTGCCAGCACCCCGGTGGGCCCAGGTGAGCAGTACTTC
CDR3: CASTPVGPGEQYF

V: TRBV5-1
size: .
J: TRBJ1-6
D: TRBD1
DNA: TGCGCCAGCAGTGGACAGGGATCTTCACCCCTCCACTTT
CDR3: CASSGQGSSPLHF

V: TRBV29-1
size: many
J: TRBJ2-5
D: .
DNA: TGCAGCGTAGACTCTATAGGGAGGGAGACCCAGTACTTC
CDR3: CSVDSIGRETQYF

V: TRBV4-1
size: many
J: TRBJ1-2
D: TRBD1
DNA: TGCGCCAGCAGCCTCTACGATGGACAGGGAGGCTACACCTTC
CDR3: CASSLYDGQGGYTF

V: TRBV7-9
size: .
J: TRBJ1-2
D: .
DNA: TGTGCCAGCAGCGTAGGAACTGTCTATGGCTACACCTTC
CDR3: CASSVGTVYGYTF

V: TRBV4-1
size: .
J: TRBJ2-1
D: TRBD1
DNA: TGCGCCAGCAGCCAACATGGGACAGGGGGGACTTACAATGAGCAGTTCTTC
CDR3: CASSQHGTGGTYNEQFF

V: TRBV12-3/TRBV12-4
size: .
J: TRBJ2-3
D: TRBD1
DNA: TGTGCCAGCAGTTTACAGGGGGCCTCCTGCGAGCAGTACTTT
CDR3: CASSLQGASCEQYF

V: TRBV29-1
size: .
J: TRBJ1-5
D: .
DNA: TGCAGCTTACAATCTGGGGATGGCAGTCAGCCCCAGCATTTT
CDR3: CSLQSGDGSQPQHF

V: TRBV2
size: .
J: TRBJ1-3
D: TRBD1
DNA: TGTGCCAGCAGTAGCGGACAGGGGGCGGGTGACACCATATATTTT
CDR3: CASSSGQGAGDTIYF

V: TRBV29-1
size: many
J: TRBJ2-3
D: TRBD2
DNA: TGCAGCGTTGTCGTGGCGGGAGGGCCTCCGTCCCCGTATTTT
CDR3: CSVVVAGGPPSPYF

V: TRBV28
size: few
J: TRBJ2-1
D: TRBD2
DNA: TGTGCCAGCAATCCTAACGGCCTAGCGGCCTACAATGAGCAGTTCTTC
CDR3: CASNPNGLAAYNEQFF

V: TRBV18
size: .
J: TRBJ1-4
D: .
DNA: TGTGCCAGCTCGCCGAGGACAACCGAAAAACTGTTTTTT
CDR3: CASSPRTTEKLFF

V: TRBV5-6
size: once
J: TRBJ2-3
D: TRBD2
DNA: TGTGCCAGCAGCTTAGGGGGACTAGCGGCCACAGATACGCAGTATTTT
CDR3: CASSLGGLAATDTQYF

V: TRBV30
size: .
J: TRBJ2-1
D: TRBD1
DNA: TGTGCCTGGAGCAGACAGGGTGAGCAGTTCTTC
CDR3: CAWSRQGEQFF

V: TRBV5-5
size: .
J: TRBJ2-3
D: .
DNA: TGTGCCAGCAGCCCGGGCTACAGACTAGGTTCCACAGATACGCAGTATTTT
CDR3: CASSPGYRLGSTDTQYF

V: TRBV20-1
size: many
J: TRBJ2-3
D: TRBD2
DNA: TGCAGTGCCCTGGTAGGAGCGGGAGGCATGGATACGCAGTATTTT
CDR3: CSALVGAGGMDTQYF

V: TRBV7-9
size: many
J: TRBJ1-4
D: .
DNA: TGTGCCAGCAGCTTAGAGTTGTCGGGGGAAAAACTGTTTTTT
CDR3: CASSLELSGEKLFF

V: TRBV20-1
size: .
J: TRBJ2-7
D: .
DNA: TGCAGTGCTAGACCCCGGGACAGTGGGAGGCACGAGCAGTACTTC
CDR3: CSARPRDSGRHEQYF

V: TRBV7-9
size: many
J: TRBJ2-7
D: .
DNA: TGTGCCAGCAGCTACTCTCGGGACCCCTACGAGCAGTACTTC
CDR3: CASSYSRDPYEQYF

V: TRBV12-3/TRBV12-4
size: few
J: TRBJ2-6
D: .
DNA: TGTGCCAGCACTGGGTGGAGCTCTGGGGCCAACGTCCTGACTTTC
CDR3: CASTGWSSGANVLTF

V: TRBV14
size: many
J: TRBJ1-3
D: .
DNA: TGTGCCAGCAGCCAAGTGGACTTGGCTAACACCATATATTTT
CDR3: CASSQVDLANTIYF

V: TRBV10-2
size: .
J: TRBJ1-6
D: .
DNA: TGCGCCAGCAGTGAGTCGAATTCACCCCTCCACTTT
CDR3: CASSESNSPLHF

V: TRBV10-2
size: many
J: TRBJ2-5
D: .
DNA: TGCGCCAGCAGTGAGTCCGGCCAGGGGACCCAGTACTTC
CDR3: CASSESGQGTQYF

V: TRBV19
size: many
J: TRBJ2-1
D: TRBD2
DNA: TGTGCCAGTAGCACTACTAGCGGGAGGACTGAGCAGTTCTTC
CDR3: CASSTTSGRTEQFF

V: TRBV11-2
size: many
J: TRBJ1-2
D: .
DNA: TGTGCCAGCAGCCCCCAGGTAGCTAACTATGGCTACACCTTC
CDR3: CASSPQVANYGYTF

V: TRBV28
size: .
J: TRBJ2-7
D: .
DNA: TGTGTCAGCACCGGACCAGCGGAGACCTACGAGCAGTACTTC
CDR3: CVSTGPAETYEQYF

V: TRBV29-1
size: many
J: TRBJ1-2
D: TRBD1
DNA: TGCAGCGTTGGAAGGGGCGGCAGGGGGTATGGCTACACCTTC
CDR3: CSVGRGGRGYGYTF

V: TRBV30
size: .
J: TRBJ2-6
D: .
DNA: TGTGCCTGGAGTGTGGCAGATGGGGCCAACGTCCTGACTTTC
CDR3: CAWSVADGANVLTF

V: TRBV19
size: many
J: TRBJ1-5
D: .
DNA: TGTGCCAGTAGTATTGTGGGGGGCAGCAATCAGCCCCAGCATTTT
CDR3: CASSIVGGSNQPQHF

V: TRBV11-3
size: many
J: TRBJ2-5
D: .
DNA: TGTGCCAGCAGCTTAATGTGGACGAAAGAGACCCAGTACTTC
CDR3: CASSLMWTKETQYF